These 21 T cell receptor beta chains came from one sample sequenced in a study of T cells in Graves' hyperthyroidism and ophthalmopathy (dated by TCRdb to about 2019). Library generation was performed with multiplex PCR. The instrument was an Illumina HiSeq 2000. The TCR beta CDR3 regions were amplified from the RNA transcripts. The TCR CDR3 was subjected to a first round of RT-PCR using the HTBI primer set and the Qiagen OneStep RT-PCR kit. The public reads were reanalyzed by TCRdb: fastp trimming at Q25, MiXCR alignment, in-frame beta chains only. Each record represents a unique CDR3 protein, reported with the most common genes and DNA among its rows. The sample has more than 500,000 distinct CDR3 sequences on record, 15% to 20% of them singletons. Of the sample, over 3.5% falls within the top ten clones. Sequencing was performed on blood. All receptors come from a woman in her 30s with Graves' hyperthyroidism.

With regard to this clonotype: One junction end disagrees with the germline gene, perhaps due to a read error. J is TRBJ1-5 and V is TRBV5-1; maybe TRBD1 (6 bases). In germline, CDR1 is SGHRS, CDR2 YFSETQ. CDR3 length equals 14 residues. In DNA, the CDR3 is TGCGCCAGCAGCTTGGACGGGGGCGCGCAGCCCCAGGATTTT. It codes for CASSLDGGAQPQDF.

Note on this clonotype: Given a much more abundant clone one base away, this may be a read error. The rearrangement uses TRBV3-1 and TRBJ2-7, with 8 bases lining up with TRBD2. The CDR3 covers 16 residues. Germline-derived CDR1 and CDR2 are LGHDT and YNNKEL (reference sequence). CDR3 loop: CASSQVGTRSSYDQYF. In DNA, the CDR3 is TGTGCCAGCAGCCAAGTCGGGACTAGGAGCTCCTACGATCAGTACTTC.

This clonotype was observed many times. The V and J genes are TRBV15 and TRBJ1-1; TRBD1 might be the D (6 bases). CDR1 is LNHNV and CDR2 is YYDKDF in the germline V gene (reference sequence). V was clipped by 0 bases and J by 0 bases, with 11 bases between them. The CDR3 loop spans 16 amino acids. CDR3 loop: CATSRDVGGLNTEAFF. The CDR3 region has the DNA TGTGCCACCAGCAGAGATGTAGGGGGGCTGAACACTGAAGCTTTCTTT.

This clonotype was detected a few times. The chain uses TRBV14 and TRBJ2-1; 7 bases map to TRBD1. V dropped 4 bases and J dropped 15; count of bases not matched to a gene: 12. Germline V gives CDR1 SGHDN, CDR2 FVKESK. The CDR3 has 13 residues. The CDR3, as DNA: TGTGCCAGCAGCCCCCTACAACAGGGGACGGGGTTCTTC. This translates into CASSPLQQGTGFF.

Here the CDR3 DNA reads TGTGCCAGCAGCGATACCAAGGCCGGCAGCTATGGCTACACCTTC. Translated, it gives CASSDTKAGSYGYTF. The rearrangement joins TRBV7-9 to TRBJ1-2, with D uncertain. The germline V and J ends were trimmed by 5 bases and 4 bases, with 17 bases remaining between them. The CDR3 has 15 residues. Germline assignment: CDR1 SEHNR and CDR2 FQNEAQ (reference sequence).

This sequence joins TRBV28 and TRBJ1-1, with D unresolved. The V gene's germline CDR1 is MDHEN and CDR2 SYDVKM. This CDR3 spans 12 amino acids. Trimming cost V 5 bases and J 10 bases, with 14 bases left between them. As DNA, the CDR3 is TGTGCCAGCAGTGAGCCCCGGCGGGGAGCTTTCTTT. Its translation: CASSEPRRGAFF. The full variable domain, in which reference TRBV28 and TRBJ1-1 provide the parts outside the CDR3, is DVKVTQSSRYLVKRTGEKVFLECVQDMDHENMFWYRQDPGLGLRLIYFSYDVKMKEKGDIPEGYSVSREKKERFSLILESASTNQTSMYLCASSEPRRGAFFGQGTRLTVV.

This clonotype was observed many times. The rearrangement uses TRBV28 and TRBJ2-7, with D perhaps given as TRBD1 or TRBD2 (6 bases each). Trimming took 3 bases from V and 2 from J, leaving 11 bases between them. The CDR3 is made up of 14 amino acids. The germline V gene has CDR1 MDHEN and CDR2 SYDVKM. In nucleotides, the CDR3 is TGTGCCAGCAGTTTGTATAGGGGGGCCTACGAGCAGTACTTC. It codes for CASSLYRGAYEQYF.

The chain has TRBV20-1 and TRBJ2-3; 11 bases map to TRBD2. This CDR3 comprises 16 residues. The J segment lost 1 base and the V segment lost 3 bases, leaving 6 bases of the junction unmatched. The germline gives CDR1 DFQATT, CDR2 SNEGSKA (reference sequence). The CDR3 region has the DNA TGCAGTGCTAGGCCCCTAGCGGGAGGCGGCACAGATACGCAGTATTTT. Translation gives CSARPLAGGGTDTQYF.

V is TRBV20-1 and J is TRBJ2-3; 8 bases are shared with TRBD2. The trim removed 5 bases at V and 1 base at J, leaving 11 bases unmatched. Per germline, CDR1 DFQATT and CDR2 SNEGSKA (reference sequence). The CDR3 has 16 amino acids. The DNA for the CDR3 is TGCAGTGCTCCCAGGGCTGGGCGGGAGGGCACAGATACGCAGTATTTT. The encoded protein is CSAPRAGREGTDTQYF.

This clonotype came up a few times. The rearrangement joins TRBV11-3 to TRBJ2-1, with 9 positions matching TRBD2. This CDR3 is built from 16 residues. Trimming took 8 bases from V and 4 from J; bases not matched to a gene: 12. The germline CDR1 and CDR2 sequences are SGHNT and YENEEA. The CDR3 DNA reads TGTGCCAGCGAACGGAGTAGCGGGAGTGTTTACAATGAGCAGTTCTTC. Encoded protein: CASERSSGSVYNEQFF.

As concerns this clonotype: This may arise from a read error, as a much more abundant clone is one base away. The genes are TRBV28 and TRBJ2-5; 9 bases are a match to TRBD2. Germline values: CDR1 MDHEN, CDR2 SYDVKM. The CDR3 is 16 residues long. CDR3 residues: CAISKQIAGEGEAQYF. The CDR3 nucleotides read TGTGCCATCTCAAAACAAATAGCGGGAGAAGGAGAGGCCCAGTACTTC.

This clonotype was seen ten or more times. V gene TRBV20-1 combines with J gene TRBJ2-7; 7 bases agree with TRBD2. The germline V gene encodes CDR1 DFQATT and CDR2 SNEGSKA (reference sequence). The CDR3 is made up of 16 amino acids. J was trimmed by 0 bases and V by 0 bases; bases with no gene match: 8. The CDR3 loop reads CSARDESGGSSYEQYF. CDR3 nucleotide sequence: TGCAGTGCTAGAGATGAGTCGGGCGGGAGCTCCTACGAGCAGTACTTC.

This rearrangement joins TRBV10-3 to TRBJ1-2; D is uncertain. This CDR3 region has 13 residues. CDR1 and CDR2 from the germline V gene are ENHRY and SYGVKD. Trimming pared 8 bases from V and 2 bases from J, leaving 12 bases between. The CDR3 bases are TGTGCCATCGGTGCCCCAGAAAACTATGGCTACACCTTC. Translated, it gives CAIGAPENYGYTF.

This clonotype came up a few times. The J gene is TRBJ1-2, the V gene TRBV27, with TRBD1 as a possible D gene (5 bases). V gave up 2 bases and J gave up 0 bases, with 19 bases separating them. Per germline, CDR1 MNHEY and CDR2 SMNVEV (reference sequence). The CDR3 length is 18 residues. CDR3 coding DNA: TGTGCCAGCAGTTTAACTTTCGGGGACCCTTTAGCTAACTATGGCTACACCTTC. It codes for CASSLTFGDPLANYGYTF.

As concerns this clonotype: This may arise from a read error, as a much more abundant clone is one base away. This chain links TRBV20-1 with TRBJ2-5; 7 nucleotides line up with TRBD2. Trimming at V came to 0 bases and at J to 3 bases, leaving 7 bases not matched to a gene. Germline CDR1 and CDR2: DFQATT and SNEGSKA (reference sequence). This CDR3 comprises 15 residues. The CDR3 sequence: CSARDQSGIKETQYF. In DNA, the CDR3 is TGCAGTGCTAGAGATCAAAGCGGGATAAAAGAGACCCAGTACTTC.

The chain couples TRBV19 to TRBJ2-3; TRBD2 matches at 8 bases. Germline CDR1 is LNHDA and CDR2 is SQIVND (reference sequence). After removal of 3 bases from V and 6 bases from J, the junction contained 2 bases not matched to a gene. The CDR3 is 13 amino acids. The CDR3 is CASSMSGSDTQYF. The CDR3 coding sequence is TGTGCCAGTAGTATGAGCGGGAGTGATACGCAGTATTTT.

This chain uses TRBV10-3 with TRBJ1-1; no clear D. Per germline, CDR1 ENHRY and CDR2 SYGVKD. This CDR3 comprises 14 residues. Trimming stripped 4 bases from V and 1 base from J, with 10 bases between. This CDR3 is CAISVGQTNTEAFF. CDR3 nucleotide sequence: TGTGCCATCAGTGTGGGCCAAACGAACACTGAAGCTTTCTTT.

Concerning this clonotype itself: A much larger clone differs from this one at a single base, so this may be a read error. CDR3 in amino acids: CTSSQVGEEHSPLHF. CDR3 bases: TGTACCAGCAGCCAAGTGGGGGAAGAACATTCACCCCTCCACTTT. The V and J genes are TRBV3-1 and TRBJ1-6; TRBD1 might be the D (5 bases). The germline gives CDR1 LGHDT, CDR2 YNNKEL (reference sequence). The CDR3 has 15 amino acids.

Many counts were recorded for this clonotype. This chain uses TRBV28 with TRBJ2-6, with a possible D match to TRBD1 (6 bases). Germline V lookup: CDR1 MDHEN, CDR2 SYDVKM. The V end was cut by 5 bases, the J end by 2 bases, with 10 bases between. The CDR3 loop spans 15 amino acids. The CDR3 region is CASSQQGTGANVLTF. The CDR3 DNA reads TGTGCCAGCAGTCAACAGGGAACTGGGGCCAACGTCCTGACTTTC.

Concerning this clonotype itself: A single base separates this from a much larger clone, so it may be a read error. The chain uses TRBV11-3 and TRBJ2-5; unclear D gene. The CDR3 has 15 residues. Germline CDR1 SGHNT, CDR2 YENEEA. Here the CDR3 DNA reads TGTGCCAGCAGCGTTGAGGCGGTCGGGCTGGAGACCCTGTACTTC. This gives the protein CASSVEAVGLETLYF.

This rearrangement joins TRBV19 to TRBJ1-1, with D unresolved. Trimming took off 7 bases at V and 11 bases at J, with 20 bases between the two ends. This CDR3 is built from 13 residues. In germline, CDR1 is LNHDA, CDR2 SQIVND (reference sequence). CDR3 sequence: CASTRDAGLRAFF. CDR3 nucleotides: TGTGCCAGTACTCGGGATGCTGGGTTACGGGCTTTCTTT.